This T cell receptor beta chain came from a study of T cell responses to AZD1222 COVID-19 vaccine. Findings of the study overall: Dominant CD4 TCR responses targeted spike regions 160-218 and 743-854. Among spike-specific TCRs, nearly half reportedly target unmutated variant regions.

Both about-4-week and about-12-week second-dose recipients were combined. Repertoires were generated with immunoSEQ multiplex PCR, while TCRdb's copy carries only in-frame clones and drops some. The data show 70,000 or so clones, with around four fifths seen just once and around 27% held by the top ten. To note about this clone: The antigen is not known.

This sample comprised peripheral blood, obtained 28 days after the second AZD1222 dose. The clonotype was recovered from an adult who received the AZD1222 COVID-19 vaccine.

CDR3 region: CASSPSMDRQFF. The CDR3 DNA is TGTGCCAGCTCACCGTCGATGGACCGTCAGTTCTTC. The chain uses TRBV18 and TRBJ2-1; D call uncertain. Germline V lookup: CDR1 KGHSH, CDR2 LQKENI. The length of the CDR3 is 12 residues. Trimming took off 3 bases at V and 13 bases at J, with 13 bases between the two ends.